This T cell receptor (beta chain) appears in the sequencing data of a study of shared clonotypes between healthy human individuals. Profiled with immunoSEQ multiplex PCR; TCRdb holds only in-frame clones, not every one. The repertoire holds around 990,000 clones, with approximately 80% as singletons. The TCR comes from a man between 18 and 29 years old in good health. Some clones in this sample may be carry-over from other donors' samples. Material for sequencing was memory CD4+ T cells from PBMCs. Subset meaning: CD45RA-negative fraction.

DNA of the CDR3: TGCGCCAGCAGCCGGACTAGCGGGAGAGGCAATGAGCAGTTCTTC. This gives the protein CASSRTSGRGNEQFF. The chain carries TRBV4-1 and TRBJ2-1; 13 nucleotides agree with TRBD2. The CDR3 spans 15 residues. CDR1 MGHRA and CDR2 YSYEKL come from the germline V gene. V dropped 4 bases and J dropped 6; count of bases not matched to a gene: 3.